The TCR beta chain described here comes from a study of low-dose radiotherapy and immunotherapy resistance in tumors. Study-wide context: On an every-two-weeks schedule, patients received intravenous nivolumab 240 mg, along with ipilimumab 1 mg/kg every six weeks.

cDNA synthesis used a TRAV/TRBV-specific primer set for both chains. Amplification of TCRs used a constant-region primer and V-primer adapter for 20 PCR cycles. In TCRdb, the reads were re-called with MiXCR into one record per CDR3 protein. The repertoire holds some 85,000 distinct CDR3 sequences, with 18% as singletons. This clonotype was picked up many times. This sample's time point: before trial treatment. Eligible patients had advanced solid tumors lacking tumor-infiltrating lymphocytes. The CDR3 totals 12 residues. The J segment lost 9 bases and the V segment lost 7 bases, leaving 8 bases of the junction unmatched. The germline CDR1 and CDR2 sequences are SQVTM and ANQGSEA.

The receptor's source is a male donor with prostate cancer. The source was PBMCs, collected before treatment. The genes are TRBV29-1 and TRBJ2-1; 8 nucleotides match TRBD2. Here the CDR3 reads CSAGGERGEQFF. As DNA, the CDR3 is TGCAGCGCCGGGGGGGAGCGCGGTGAGCAGTTCTTC.